A single sample is the source of the 13 T cell receptor beta chains below, sequenced in a study of T cell responses to AZD1222 COVID-19 vaccine. Only in-frame clones appear in the TCRdb table, and some are missing; sequencing was by immunoSEQ multiplex PCR. Of 130,000 to 150,000 clones listed, around 91% are singletons. Sequencing was performed on peripheral blood, taken on day 0 of AZD1222 vaccination. Every receptor here comes from an adult in good health.

V is TRBV7-3 and J is TRBJ1-6; tentatively, D is TRBD1 (5 bases). Germline CDR1 and CDR2: SGHTA and FQGTGA. The CDR3 covers 15 residues. V dropped 5 bases and J dropped 9 bases, with 17 bases sitting between them. CDR3 in amino acids: CASSQGHAVSSPLHF. Here the CDR3 DNA reads TGTGCCAGCAGCCAAGGACATGCCGTCAGTTCACCCCTCCACTTT.

V gene TRBV30 combines with J gene TRBJ1-2; D may be TRBD1 (6 bases). CDR1 and CDR2 from the germline V gene are GTSNPN and SVGIG (reference sequence). The V end was cut by 0 bases, the J end by 6 bases, with 32 bases between. The CDR3 length is 20 residues. The CDR3 is CAWSVIPPLHQKGHGNGYTF. The CDR3 DNA reads as TGTGCCTGGAGTGTAATTCCCCCGTTACACCAAAAGGGACACGGCAATGGCTACACCTTC. The full variable domain, its missing parts supplied by reference TRBV30 and TRBJ1-2, is SQTIHQWPATLVQPVGSPLSLECTVEGTSNPNLYWYRQAAGRGLQLLFYSVGIGQISSEVPQNLSASRPQDRQFILSSKKLLLSDSGFYLCAWSVIPPLHQKGHGNGYTFGSGTRLTVV.

The chain uses TRBV10-3 and TRBJ1-5; 10 bases map to TRBD1. V lost 0 bases and J lost 4; bases outside the gene matches: 6. The CDR3 runs 17 residues. Germline lookup yields CDR1 ENHRY and CDR2 SYGVKD. CDR3 loop: CAISESETGGWNQPQHF. DNA for the CDR3: TGTGCCATCAGTGAGTCGGAGACAGGGGGCTGGAATCAGCCCCAGCATTTT.

V gene TRBV6-5 combines with J gene TRBJ1-4; D remains unclear. The CDR3 has 15 residues. Trimming left V 2 bases short and J 7 bases short, with 14 bases between. CDR1 and CDR2 from the germline V gene are MNHEY and SVGAGI. The DNA of the CDR3 is TGTGCCAGCAGTTACAAATCCGGGGTTGGTGAAAAACTGTTTTTT. It translates to CASSYKSGVGEKLFF.

This clone has a single count. V and J are TRBV18 and TRBJ2-1; D is unclear. The CDR3 runs to 13 residues. Germline lookup yields CDR1 KGHSH and CDR2 LQKENI. V gave up 5 bases and J gave up 2 bases, with 7 bases separating them. The CDR3: CASSSPPYNEQFF. The CDR3 DNA is TGTGCCAGCTCATCCCCGCCCTACAATGAGCAGTTCTTC.

The CDR3 here is CASSGADRAYEQYF. CDR3 nucleotides: TGTGCCAGCAGCGGGGCGGACAGGGCCTACGAGCAGTACTTC. This chain uses TRBV7-9 with TRBJ2-7, with 8 bases matching TRBD1. The CDR3 is 14 amino acids. Germline V gene data show CDR1 as SEHNR and CDR2 as FQNEAQ (reference sequence). The V segment lost 5 bases and the J segment 2 bases; nucleotides outside the gene matches: 5.

This clone has only a few counts. V gene TRBV6-5 combines with J gene TRBJ2-7, with unresolved D. The CDR3 length is 11 residues. CDR1 is MNHEY and CDR2 is SVGAGI in the germline V gene. Trimming took 7 bases from V and 6 from J, leaving 10 bases between them. DNA of the CDR3: TGTGCCAGCACTAAGGACGGCGAGCAGTACTTC. Residues: CASTKDGEQYF.

A single count supports this clone. This chain links TRBV19 with TRBJ1-3, with 7 bases identical to TRBD1. The CDR3 has 15 amino acids. CDR1 is LNHDA and CDR2 is SQIVND in the germline V gene (reference sequence). V was clipped by 6 bases and J by 0 bases; unmatched bases: 5. This chain's CDR3 is CASRTGLPSGNTIYF. Written as DNA, the CDR3 is TGTGCCAGTAGGACAGGGTTACCCTCTGGAAACACCATATATTTT. Full variable domain (rest looked up from reference TRBV19 and TRBJ1-3): DGGITQSPKYLFRKEGQNVTLSCEQNLNHDAMYWYRQDPGQGLRLIYYSQIVNDFQKGDIAEGYSVSREKKESFPLTVTSAQKNPTAFYLCASRTGLPSGNTIYFGEGSWLTVV.

The rearrangement links TRBV18 to TRBJ2-3; 8 bases are shared with TRBD1. This CDR3 has 13 residues. Per the germline V gene, CDR1 is KGHSH and CDR2 is LQKENI. V lost 3 bases, J lost 6 bases, and 2 bases stayed unmatched. The CDR3 bases are TGTGCCAGCTCACCGGACAGGGCGGATACGCAGTATTTT. Translating gives CASSPDRADTQYF.

The V call is TRBV19, the J call TRBJ1-5, with D tentatively TRBD1 (6 bases). CDR3 length: 16 amino acids. Germline V lookup: CDR1 LNHDA, CDR2 SQIVND (reference sequence). Trimming took 6 bases from V and 6 from J, leaving 21 bases between them. CDR3 in DNA: TGTGCCAGTAGCCCTATGGGGGGCCTAGGAGGTCAGCCCCAGCATTTT. Translation gives CASSPMGGLGGQPQHF.

The V gene is TRBV7-2, the J gene TRBJ2-3; D is ambiguous. Deletions cut 3 bases from V and 2 bases from J, with 12 bases between. CDR3 size: 15 residues. Germline lookup yields CDR1 SGHTA and CDR2 FQGNSA. The CDR3 DNA follows: TGTGCCAGCAGCTTTTATCCGTCTTACACAGATACGCAGTATTTT. Protein sequence: CASSFYPSYTDTQYF. Based on the CDR3 plus reference TRBV7-2 and TRBJ2-3, the full variable domain is GAGVSQSPSNKVTEKGKDVELRCDPISGHTALYWYRQSLGQGLEFLIYFQGNSAPDKSGLPSDRFSAERTGGSVSTLTIQRTQQEDSAVYLCASSFYPSYTDTQYFGPGTRLTVL.

The J gene is TRBJ1-2, the V gene TRBV6-5; tentative D call: TRBD1 (6 bases). V was cut by 6 bases and J by 3 bases, with 14 bases left in between. CDR3 size: 14 residues. The germline V gene has CDR1 MNHEY and CDR2 SVGAGI. The CDR3 reads CASRAPQGYYGYTF. The CDR3 bases are TGTGCCAGCAGGGCGCCGCAGGGGTACTATGGCTACACCTTC.

This clone was recorded a few times. This sequence joins TRBV19 and TRBJ1-6; 7 nucleotides match TRBD1. The V segment lost 5 bases and the J segment 9 bases; nucleotides outside the gene matches: 13. CDR1 and CDR2 from the germline V gene are LNHDA and SQIVND (reference sequence). The CDR3 is 16 residues long. The CDR3 coding sequence is TGTGCCAGTAGTTCTGCGACAGGGTCAAATAGTTCACCCCTCCACTTT. Its protein product is CASSSATGSNSSPLHF. Filled out from reference TRBV19 and TRBJ1-6, the complete variable domain reads DGGITQSPKYLFRKEGQNVTLSCEQNLNHDAMYWYRQDPGQGLRLIYYSQIVNDFQKGDIAEGYSVSREKKESFPLTVTSAQKNPTAFYLCASSSATGSNSSPLHFGNGTRLTVT.